In this sample, the clone carrying this T cell receptor (beta chain) turned up a few times. The germline CDR1 and CDR2 sequences are SGHTA and FQGNSA. The germline V and J ends were trimmed by 1 base and 0 bases, with 7 bases remaining between them. CDR3 size: 14 residues. The source of the sample is a study of cytomegalovirus exposure and HLA in healthy donors. Use of 60 Vbeta and 13 Jbeta primers characterized the PCR. Some clones are missing from TCRdb's copy, which holds only in-frame ones; the method was immunoSEQ multiplex PCR. The data contain 150,000 to 200,000 clones, around 86% of them singletons.

The source of this sequence is a human donor in good health. The chain combines TRBV7-2 with TRBJ2-7; D is unclear. Sequencing was performed on PBMCs. The CDR3 is CASSLGVSSYEQYF. The CDR3 DNA reads TGTGCCAGCAGCTTAGGAGTAAGCTCCTACGAGCAGTACTTC. The whole variable domain, filled in from reference TRBV7-2 and TRBJ2-7, reads GAGVSQSPSNKVTEKGKDVELRCDPISGHTALYWYRQSLGQGLEFLIYFQGNSAPDKSGLPSDRFSAERTGGSVSTLTIQRTQQEDSAVYLCASSLGVSSYEQYFGPGTRLTVT.